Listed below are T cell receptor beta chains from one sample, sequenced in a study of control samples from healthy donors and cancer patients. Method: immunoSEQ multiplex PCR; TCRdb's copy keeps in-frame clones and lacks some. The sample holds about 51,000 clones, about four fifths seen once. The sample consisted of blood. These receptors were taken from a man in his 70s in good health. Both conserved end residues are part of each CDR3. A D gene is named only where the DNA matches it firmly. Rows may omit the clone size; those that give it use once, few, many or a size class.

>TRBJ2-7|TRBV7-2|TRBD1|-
TGTGCCAGCAGCTTACTTGGCGAGGGGGCGAGTGAGCAGTACTTC
CASSLLGEGASEQYF
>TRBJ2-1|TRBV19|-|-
TGTGCCGGGTTATTCCCCTACAATGAGCAGTTCTTC
CAGLFPYNEQFF
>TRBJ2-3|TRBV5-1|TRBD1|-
TGCGCCAGCAGCTTGAAGGGGGCTTCTGACACAGATACGCAGTATTTT
CASSLKGASDTDTQYF
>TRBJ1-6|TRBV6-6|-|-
TGTGCCAGCAGTTCCGGGGGGGATAATTCACCCCTCCACTTT
CASSSGGDNSPLHF
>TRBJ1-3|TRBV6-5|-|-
TGTGCCAGCAGCCTACATGGGACTGGAAACACCATATATTTT
CASSLHGTGNTIYF
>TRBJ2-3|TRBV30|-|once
TGTGCCTGGAGTGTCGGTGGGAGCACAGATACGCAGTATTTT
CAWSVGGSTDTQYF
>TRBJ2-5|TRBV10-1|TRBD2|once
TGCGCCAGCAGTGATGCGGGGGGAACGGAGACCCAGTACTTC
CASSDAGGTETQYF
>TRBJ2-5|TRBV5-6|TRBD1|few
TGTGCCAGCAGCGAAGGGACAGGGGTAAGCGAGACCCAGTACTTC
CASSEGTGVSETQYF
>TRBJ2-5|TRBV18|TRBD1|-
TGTGCCAGCTCACCGGGGGACAGGGGTGAGGAGACCCAGTACTTC
CASSPGDRGEETQYF
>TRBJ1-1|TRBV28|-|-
TGTGCCAGCACGTCCCTAAGGGCAATGAACACTGAAGCTTTCTTT
CASTSLRAMNTEAFF
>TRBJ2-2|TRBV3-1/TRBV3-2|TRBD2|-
TGTGCCAGCAGCCAACGGGGGGGCCTCGCCGGGGAGCTGTTTTTT
CASSQRGGLAGELFF
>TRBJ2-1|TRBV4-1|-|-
TGCGCCAGCAGCCCCCTAGGGAAACAGTCCTACAATGAGCAGTTCTTC
CASSPLGKQSYNEQFF
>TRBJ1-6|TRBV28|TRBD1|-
TGTGCCAGCACCTCCGGGACAGGGGTATCACCCCTCCACTTT
CASTSGTGVSPLHF
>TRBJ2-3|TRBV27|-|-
TGTGCCAGCAGTTTACCTGGCCCGTCCACAGATACGCAGTATTTT
CASSLPGPSTDTQYF
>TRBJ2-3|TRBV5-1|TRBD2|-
TGCGCCAGCAGCCTTAGCGGGAGCTCAGATACGCAGTATTTT
CASSLSGSSDTQYF
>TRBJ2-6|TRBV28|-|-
TGTGCCAGCAGTTTCTTGCAGGGTATATCTGGGGCCAACGTCCTGACTTTC
CASSFLQGISGANVLTF
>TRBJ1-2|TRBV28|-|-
TGTGCCAGCAGTTTACCACAGGGATCTAACTATGGCTACACCTTC
CASSLPQGSNYGYTF
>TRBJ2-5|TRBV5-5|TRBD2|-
TGTGCCAGCAGCCGCCCGGGACTAGGAGAGACCCAGTACTTC
CASSRPGLGETQYF
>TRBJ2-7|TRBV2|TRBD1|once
TGTGCCAGCAGGGACACCGGGACAGGGAAATACGAGCAGTACTTC
CASRDTGTGKYEQYF
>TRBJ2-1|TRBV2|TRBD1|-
TGTGCCAGCTACAGGGGGTTCCGGGGATTCGTGGTCCATGAGCAGTTCTTC
CASYRGFRGFVVHEQFF
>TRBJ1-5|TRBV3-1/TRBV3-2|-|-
TGTGCCAGCAGCCCGGGTGGGGGTTTTCAGCCCCAGCATTTT
CASSPGGGFQPQHF
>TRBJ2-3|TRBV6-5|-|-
TGTGCCACCCAGGGACTGCGCAGTTGGTATTTT
CATQGLRSWYF
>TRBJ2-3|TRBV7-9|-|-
TGTGCCAGCAGCCAGACCGGCACAGATACGCAGTATTTT
CASSQTGTDTQYF
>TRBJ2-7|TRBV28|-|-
TGTGCCAGCAGTTTACCGGTCCCGGTAACCTACGAGCAGTACTTC
CASSLPVPVTYEQYF
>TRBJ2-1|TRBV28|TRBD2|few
TGTGCCAGCGGGACTAGCGGTTACAATGAGCAGTTCTTC
CASGTSGYNEQFF
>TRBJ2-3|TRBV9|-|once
TGTGCCAGCAGCCCACCCTCCGGGCAGGGGCGCACAGATACGCAGTATTTT
CASSPPSGQGRTDTQYF
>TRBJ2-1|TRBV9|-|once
TGTGCCAGCAGCGTAGTAGACGGGAGTTCCCTGAGCTCCTACAATGAGCAGTTCTTC
CASSVVDGSSLSSYNEQFF
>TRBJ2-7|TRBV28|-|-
TGTGCCAGCAGTTTCGGGACGAGGGGGCAGTACTTC
CASSFGTRGQYF
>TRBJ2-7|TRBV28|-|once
TGTGCCAGCAGTTTAGCAGTAGACAGGAAGTGGACTTACGAGCAGTACTTC
CASSLAVDRKWTYEQYF
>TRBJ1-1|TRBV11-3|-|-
TGTGCCAGCAGCTTAGGGGCCAGGAACACTGAAGCTTTCTTT
CASSLGARNTEAFF
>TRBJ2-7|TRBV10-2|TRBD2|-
TGCGCCACCCGAAGCGGGAGAGGCTACGAGCAGTACTTC
CATRSGRGYEQYF
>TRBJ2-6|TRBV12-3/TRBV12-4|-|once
TGTGCCAGCTCGCTCTCTGGGGCCAACGTCCTGACTTTC
CASSLSGANVLTF
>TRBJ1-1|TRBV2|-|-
TGTGCCAGCAGGGTAAACACTGAAGCTTTCTTT
CASRVNTEAFF
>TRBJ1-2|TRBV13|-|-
TGTGCCAGCAGCTTAGAGGACCTCTATGGCTACACCTTC
CASSLEDLYGYTF
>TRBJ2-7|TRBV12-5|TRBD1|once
TGTGCTAGTGGTTTGGTAAGGTGGGGTATTGGGGGACAGGTCTACGAGCAGTACTTC
CASGLVRWGIGGQVYEQYF
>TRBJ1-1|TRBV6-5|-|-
TGTGCCAGCACCGGGAGGGGGGGCCGTACTGAAGCTTTCTTT
CASTGRGGRTEAFF
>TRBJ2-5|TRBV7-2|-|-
TGTGCCAGCAGTCAAGAGAGGAATCAAGAGACCCAGTACTTC
CASSQERNQETQYF
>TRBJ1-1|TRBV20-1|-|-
TGCAGTGTAGACGGTCACACTGAAGCTTTCTTT
CSVDGHTEAFF
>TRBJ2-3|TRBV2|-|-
TGTGCCAGCACTCAGGAAACAGATACGCAGTATTTT
CASTQETDTQYF
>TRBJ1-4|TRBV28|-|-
TGTGCCAGCAGTTTAGTTGGGGACACAACTAATGAAAAACTGTTTTTT
CASSLVGDTTNEKLFF
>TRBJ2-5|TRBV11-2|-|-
TGTGCCAGCAGCCTAAACCCGACAGGCGTACGCAGGGAGACCCAGTACTTC
CASSLNPTGVRRETQYF
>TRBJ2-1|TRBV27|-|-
TGTGCCAGCAGTTTATTTAAGGGGAGCTCCTACAATGAGCAGTTCTTC
CASSLFKGSSYNEQFF
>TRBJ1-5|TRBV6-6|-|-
TGTGCCAGCAGTTATACCAGGGAACAGCCCCAGCATTTT
CASSYTREQPQHF